This T cell receptor beta chain was profiled in a study of shared clonotypes between healthy human individuals. Regarding this clone: Within the sample, other DNA sequences also encode this same CDR3.

Generated by immunoSEQ multiplex PCR, the TCRdb table keeps only in-frame clones and is missing some. The repertoire has millions of clones, roughly 93% of them found once; the top ten carry around 0.4%. After removal of 1 base from V and 0 bases from J, the junction contained 3 bases not matched to a gene. From germline, CDR1 is LNHDA and CDR2 SQIVND (reference sequence). The CDR3 is 15 residues long. V gene TRBV19 combines with J gene TRBJ2-7; 7 bases map to TRBD1. This sequence was found in a man between 18 and 29 years old in good health. Some clones in this sample may be carry-over from other donors' samples. Source material: naive CD4+ T cells from PBMCs. Specified subset: CD45RA+ positively selected. CDR3 sequence: CASSIGTGSSYEQYF. CDR3 nucleotide sequence: TGTGCCAGTAGTATAGGGACAGGCAGCTCCTACGAGCAGTACTTC. The whole variable domain, filled in from reference TRBV19 and TRBJ2-7, reads DGGITQSPKYLFRKEGQNVTLSCEQNLNHDAMYWYRQDPGQGLRLIYYSQIVNDFQKGDIAEGYSVSREKKESFPLTVTSAQKNPTAFYLCASSIGTGSSYEQYFGPGTRLTVT.